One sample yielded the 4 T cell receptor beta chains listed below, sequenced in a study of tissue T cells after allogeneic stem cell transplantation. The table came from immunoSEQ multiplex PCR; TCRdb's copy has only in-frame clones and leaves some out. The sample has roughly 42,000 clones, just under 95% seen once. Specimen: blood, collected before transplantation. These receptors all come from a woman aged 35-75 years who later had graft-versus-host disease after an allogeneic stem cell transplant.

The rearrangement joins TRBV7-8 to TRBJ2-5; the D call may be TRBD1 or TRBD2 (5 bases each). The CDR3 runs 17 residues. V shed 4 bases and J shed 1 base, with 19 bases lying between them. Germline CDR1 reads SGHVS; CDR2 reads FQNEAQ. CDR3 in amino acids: CASSSSSTGTLQETQYF. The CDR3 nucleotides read TGTGCCAGCAGCTCCTCATCGACCGGGACCCTCCAAGAGACCCAGTACTTC. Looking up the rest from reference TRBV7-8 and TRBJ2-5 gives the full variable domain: GAGVSQSPRYKVAKRGQDVALRCDPISGHVSLFWYQQALGQGPEFLTYFQNEAQLDKSGLPSDRFFAERPEGSVSTLKIQRTQQEDSAVYLCASSSSSTGTLQETQYFGPGTRLLVL.

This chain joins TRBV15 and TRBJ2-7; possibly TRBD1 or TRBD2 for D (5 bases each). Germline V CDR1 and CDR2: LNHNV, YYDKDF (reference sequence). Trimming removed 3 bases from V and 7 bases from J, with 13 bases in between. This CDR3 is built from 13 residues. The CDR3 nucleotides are TGTGCCACCAGCAGGGGGGTAACGTCGGAGCAGTACTTC. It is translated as CATSRGVTSEQYF.

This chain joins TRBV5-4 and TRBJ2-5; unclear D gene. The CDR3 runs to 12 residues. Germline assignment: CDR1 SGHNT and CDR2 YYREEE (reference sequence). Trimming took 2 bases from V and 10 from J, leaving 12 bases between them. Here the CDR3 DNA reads TGTGCCAGCAGCTTCGGTGGGCTAGGCCAGTACTTC. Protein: CASSFGGLGQYF.

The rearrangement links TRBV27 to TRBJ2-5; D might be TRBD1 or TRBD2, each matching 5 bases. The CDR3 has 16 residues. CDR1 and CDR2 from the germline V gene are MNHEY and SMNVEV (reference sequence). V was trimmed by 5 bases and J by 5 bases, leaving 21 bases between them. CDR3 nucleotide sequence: TGTGCCAGCAGTAGATTTGGGGACGCGCGGCGGGAGACCCAGTACTTC. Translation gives CASSRFGDARRETQYF.